This is a list of T cell receptor beta chains from one sample in a study of T cells after yellow fever vaccination. A single record per CDR3 protein comes from TCRdb applying MiXCR to the 5' RACE reads. The sample includes about 220,000 distinct CDR3 sequences, more than 3% seen only once; the top ten take around 3%. The sample here was CD4+ T cells sorted from PBMCs, taken 10 days after the yellow fever booster vaccination. These TCRs come from a man between 18 and 35 years old who received the YFV17D yellow fever vaccine. Both conserved end residues are part of each CDR3. Each record gives: V gene, D gene, J gene, CDR3 length, clone size, CDR3 protein, CDR3 DNA. The D gene is left open where the match is weak. Clone size, where shown, is once, few, many, or a class for clones that have expanded.

>TRBV12-3/TRBV12-4|TRBD1|TRBJ2-6|17|few
CASRRTGEYSGANVLTF
TGTGCCAGCAGAAGGACAGGGGAGTACTCTGGGGCCAACGTCCTGACTTTC
>TRBV4-2|NA|TRBJ2-3|13|many
CASSQEKGDTQYF
TGTGCCAGCAGCCAAGAAAAAGGGGATACGCAGTATTTT
>TRBV10-3|NA|TRBJ1-2|12|many
CAISGQSYGYTF
TGTGCCATCAGTGGACAGTCCTATGGCTACACCTTC
>TRBV7-9|NA|TRBJ1-2|13|many
CASTLAGAEGYTF
TGTGCCAGCACTCTAGCGGGAGCTGAAGGCTACACCTTC
>TRBV30|TRBD2|TRBJ2-2|15|few
CAWSSGLAGVGELFF
TGTGCCTGGAGTTCGGGACTAGCGGGGGTCGGGGAGCTGTTTTTT
>TRBV5-5|TRBD1|TRBJ2-5|14|many
CASSPQGVEETQYF
TGTGCCAGCAGCCCACAGGGGGTGGAGGAGACCCAGTACTTC
>TRBV12-3/TRBV12-4|NA|TRBJ1-2|13|few
CASSSGTSTLYTF
TGTGCCAGCAGCTCCGGGACTTCCACTCTCTACACCTTC
>TRBV18|NA|TRBJ1-6|14|few
CASSPTGFDSPLHF
TGTGCCAGCTCACCAACGGGTTTTGATTCACCCCTCCACTTT
>TRBV15|TRBD1|TRBJ2-7|13|few
CATSMDRTYEQYF
TGTGCCACCAGCATGGACAGGACCTACGAGCAGTACTTC
>TRBV7-9|NA|TRBJ2-1|15|many
CASSLEGAGNNEQFF
TGTGCCAGCAGCTTAGAAGGTGCTGGGAACAATGAGCAGTTCTTC
>TRBV7-3|NA|TRBJ2-6|18|many
CASSPSGTAISGANVLTF
TGTGCCAGCAGCCCCAGTGGGACCGCGATCTCTGGGGCCAACGTCCTGACTTTC
>TRBV12-3/TRBV12-4|NA|TRBJ1-6|14|many
CASSPTAGNSPLHF
TGTGCCAGCAGCCCCACGGCGGGGAATTCACCCCTCCACTTT
>TRBV4-3|TRBD2|TRBJ2-7|15|many
CASSQGVGGSYEQYF
TGCGCCAGCAGCCAAGGAGTCGGGGGGTCCTACGAGCAGTACTTC
>TRBV23-1|TRBD1|TRBJ2-7|15|many
CASSPPPGQTYEQYF
TGCGCCAGCAGTCCACCCCCGGGACAGACCTACGAGCAGTACTTC
>TRBV27|NA|TRBJ1-2|13|many
CASSSTGTHGYTF
TGTGCCAGCAGTTCCACAGGGACCCATGGCTACACCTTC
>TRBV11-2|NA|TRBJ2-5|14|many
CASSKTRTQETQYF
TGTGCCAGCAGTAAGACGCGGACCCAAGAGACCCAGTACTTC
>TRBV15|NA|TRBJ1-6|15|many
CATSSRDPPQSPLHF
TGTGCCACCAGCAGCCGGGATCCGCCACAATCACCCCTCCACTTT
>TRBV28|NA|TRBJ2-2|13|many
CASRRTDTGELFF
TGTGCCAGCAGAAGGACAGACACCGGGGAGCTGTTTTTT
>TRBV6-2/TRBV6-3|NA|TRBJ2-1|11|many
CASSHGTEQFF
TGTGCCAGCAGCCACGGGACAGAGCAGTTCTTC
>TRBV5-1|TRBD1|TRBJ2-4|17|many
CASRDHRQGRAKNIQYF
TGCGCCAGCAGGGACCATCGACAGGGTCGAGCCAAAAACATTCAGTACTTC
>TRBV4-1|TRBD1|TRBJ1-5|16|few
CASRPTRGQSNQPQHF
TGCGCCAGCAGACCTACTAGGGGGCAGAGCAATCAGCCCCAGCATTTT
>TRBV6-5|NA|TRBJ2-7|13|many
CASLGGAGGEQYF
TGTGCCAGCCTTGGAGGAGCCGGCGGAGAGCAGTACTTC
>TRBV5-1|TRBD2|TRBJ2-5|14|many
CASSLDAGEETQYF
TGCGCCAGCAGCTTGGATGCGGGGGAAGAGACCCAGTACTTC
>TRBV12-3/TRBV12-4|TRBD2|TRBJ2-3|15|many
CASRIAGGSTDTQYF
TGTGCCAGCAGGATAGCGGGGGGGAGCACAGATACGCAGTATTTT
>TRBV6-2/TRBV6-3|NA|TRBJ2-2|13|few
CASRAPLGGELFF
TGTGCCAGCAGAGCCCCCCTGGGCGGGGAGCTGTTTTTT
>TRBV20-1|NA|TRBJ2-5|16|few
CSAPSRNPGLQETQYF
TGCAGTGCTCCATCCAGAAATCCCGGGCTACAAGAGACCCAGTACTTC
>TRBV6-9|NA|TRBJ2-3|12|few
CARETDTDTQYF
TGTGCCAGGGAAACCGACACAGATACGCAGTATTTT
>TRBV28|NA|TRBJ1-2|15|many
CASSSALGAGGGYTF
TGTGCCAGCAGTTCCGCCTTAGGGGCAGGCGGTGGCTACACCTTC
>TRBV7-2|NA|TRBJ1-2|12|many
CASSSQGDGYTF
TGTGCCAGCAGCTCACAGGGAGATGGCTACACCTTC
>TRBV6-1|NA|TRBJ1-1|14|many
CASSEAQGMTEAFF
TGTGCCAGCAGTGAAGCACAGGGCATGACTGAAGCTTTCTTT
>TRBV12-3/TRBV12-4|TRBD2|TRBJ2-3|15|many
CASSQTSGSTDTQYF
TGTGCCAGCAGTCAGACTAGCGGGAGCACAGATACGCAGTATTTT
>TRBV7-3|TRBD2|TRBJ2-3|14|few
CASSPGLAADTQYF
TGTGCCAGCAGCCCGGGACTAGCTGCAGATACGCAGTATTTT
>TRBV21-1|NA|TRBJ2-2|16|few
CASSKLGQGNTGELFF
TGTGCCAGCAGCAAACTGGGACAGGGGAACACCGGGGAGCTGTTTTTT
>TRBV7-8|NA|TRBJ2-3|11|few
CASRNSDTQYF
TGTGCCAGCCGCAATTCAGATACGCAGTATTTT
>TRBV5-1|TRBD2|TRBJ2-5|17|many
CASSSRGLAGGPETQYF
TGCGCCAGCAGCTCCCGAGGACTAGCGGGGGGGCCGGAGACCCAGTACTTC
>TRBV15|NA|TRBJ2-1|13|NA
CATSRDPNNEQFF
TGTGCCACCAGCAGAGATCCGAACAATGAGCAGTTCTTC
>TRBV12-3/TRBV12-4|TRBD1|TRBJ1-4|14|many
CASSSDRGREKLFF
TGTGCCAGCAGTTCTGACAGGGGAAGGGAAAAACTGTTTTTT
>TRBV3-1|TRBD1|TRBJ2-1|14|NA
CASSLRTGRNEQFF
TGTGCCAGCAGCTTACGGACAGGGAGGAATGAGCAGTTCTTC